The T cell receptor (beta chain) described here comes from a study of shared clonotypes between healthy human individuals (dated by TCRdb to 2018 to 2021). Concerning the study at large: The cohort included a few men and two women between 18 and 49 years of age. The study deeply sequenced blood TCR repertoires of several healthy adults to estimate repertoire size and the extent of clonotype sharing between individuals. Different laboratories and diverse techniques were used to prepare libraries and sequence TCR repertoires, to increase sequencing depth and limit assay-specific biases. Each donor's leukapheresis produced roughly between roughly 0.9 and 9 billion PBMCs. General findings and caveats noted by the study authors: Sampling was restricted to blood, and TCR repertoires in tissue are likely to differ from TCR repertoires in blood. Pairwise subsampling indicated that sequencing depth was expected to affect the degree of clonotype sharing among donors. The genetic and exposure-history diversity represented was limited by the small number of donors.

The germline V gene yields KGHSH for CDR1 and LQKENI for CDR2. Taken from cysteine to phenylalanine, the CDR3 has 15 residues. Here the CDR3 DNA is all that survives: 45 bases in frame from base 1. Trimming removed 3 bases from V and 3 bases from J; the gene matches leave 4 bases unexplained. This clone was counted a single time. Its specific antigen is unknown. No much larger clonotype is one base removed from it; base qualities were not supplied. A lone read offers only weak evidence. Using the deep immunoSEQ assay, multiplex PCR amplified TCR CDR3 regions from genomic DNA. For each cell subset, the extracted genomic DNA was distributed evenly across all wells of several immunoSEQ 96-well plates, and each plate served as one replicate. For unsorted PBMC, 300 to 350 ng genomic DNA, equal to 30,000 or so T cell genomes, was loaded into each replicate PCR. Unsorted PBMC genomic DNA was sequenced across ten immunoSEQ deep assay plates. Purified libraries were measured with a Qubit 3.0 fluorometer, size-checked on a Bioanalyzer 2100, and measured again with the KAPA Library Quantification kit. A separate single-read 150-cycle Illumina NextSeq 550 flow cell was used to sequence each immunoSEQ 96-well plate. In the authors' own workflow: Because the immunoSEQ output held only junctional sequences and lacked quality scores, the filtering could not match the filtering applied to full-length reads. Sequences were annotated with PyIR, a Python wrapper for IgBLAST v1.9, using IMGT germline references to assign V/J genes and CDR3. Reads were filtered out if the reads had weak V/J assignments (E-value above 1e-6), no CDR3, stop codons, out-of-frame junctions, or ambiguous translated residues. V3J clonotypes were defined as sequences sharing the same inferred V gene, J gene, and CDR3 amino acid sequence. The percentage overlap between two repertoires was calculated by dividing the number of shared unique clonotypes by the size of the smaller repertoire. RTK rarefaction, the Chao1 estimator, and Recon v2.1 estimates of unobserved clonotypes were used to assess repertoire richness. What TCRdb holds here is the immuneACCESS table cut down to in-frame rearrangements. Part of the clones is not present; checked against another copy, under half of the missing clones reflect an unresolved V gene, and the others are unexplained. That table furnishes V, J and clone size, whereas the DNA furnished D and trimming. In all, the sample holds 75,000 to 100,000 clones, and more than 45% of those were seen once. Of the sample, around 15% is held by the ten largest clones.

The donors were healthy, HIV-negative adults who had no recently reported acute infections or vaccinations. Every donor was a Caucasian adult residing in Nashville, Tennessee, USA. For unsorted samples, approximately 81 million PBMCs were counted, and genomic DNA was extracted using the QIAamp DNA Blood Mini kit. After blood collection by leukapheresis, PBMCs were isolated using Ficoll-Histopaque density gradient centrifugation and then cryopreserved in the vapor phase of liquid nitrogen. The sequence derives from a woman in her forties in good health. Some clones in this sample may be carry-over from other donors' samples. Sequencing was performed on PBMCs. The chain is assembled from TRBV18 and TRBJ2-3, with 9 middle bases fitting TRBD2. The CDR3 region: CASSPTRGGTDTQYF. The nucleotide sequence reads as follows: TGTGCCAGCTCACCCACGCGGGGGGGAACAGATACGCAGTATTTT.